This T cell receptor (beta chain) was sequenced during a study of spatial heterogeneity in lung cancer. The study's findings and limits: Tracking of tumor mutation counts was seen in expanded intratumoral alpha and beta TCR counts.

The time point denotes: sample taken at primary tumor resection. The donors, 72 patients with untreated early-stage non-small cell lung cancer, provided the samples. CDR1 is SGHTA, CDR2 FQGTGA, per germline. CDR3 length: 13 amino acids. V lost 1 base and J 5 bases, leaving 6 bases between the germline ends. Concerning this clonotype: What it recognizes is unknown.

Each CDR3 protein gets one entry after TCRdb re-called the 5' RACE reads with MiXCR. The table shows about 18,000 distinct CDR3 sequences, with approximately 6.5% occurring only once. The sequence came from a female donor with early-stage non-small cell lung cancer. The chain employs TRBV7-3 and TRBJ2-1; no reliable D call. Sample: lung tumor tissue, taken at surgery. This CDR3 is CASSLNRNNEQFF. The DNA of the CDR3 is TGTGCCAGCAGCTTAAACCGAAACAATGAGCAGTTCTTC.